The rows below give T cell receptor beta chains drawn from one sample of a study of blood T cells in healthy people across ages. TCRdb re-analysed the 5' RACE reads in MiXCR, keeping a single row per CDR3 protein. This sample carries around 2 million distinct CDR3 sequences, approximately 39% of them seen once, and the ten largest clones take approximately 22%. Sequencing was performed on blood. Source of these receptors: a human donor in good health. Both conserved end residues are part of each CDR3. A D gene is named only where the DNA matches it firmly. The size entry is marked missing in some rows and otherwise reads once, few, many or a size class.

clone size	D gene	J gene	V gene	CDR3 DNA	CDR3 protein
-	-	TRBJ1-5	TRBV29-1	TGCAGCGTCCCCCAGGGCGGGCAAAGAGAGACCCAGCATTTT	CSVPQGGQRETQHF
few	TRBD2	TRBJ2-1	TRBV12-3/TRBV12-4	TGTGCCAGCAGTCCCGGACTAGTTGTGGATGAGCAGTTCTTC	CASSPGLVVDEQFF
-	-	TRBJ2-3	TRBV7-2	TGTGCCAGCAGCCAGACTACCAGTAGCACAGATACGCAGTATTTT	CASSQTTSSTDTQYF
few	-	TRBJ2-5	TRBV10-3	TGTGCCATCAGTGACCCTCGGGGGACCCAAGAGACCCAGTACTTC	CAISDPRGTQETQYF
many	-	TRBJ1-2	TRBV29-1	TGCAGCGTTGGGGGACAAGTTATTGGCTACACCTTC	CSVGGQVIGYTF
-	-	TRBJ2-7	TRBV11-2	TGTGCCAGCAGCTTAGATCTGCGGTACGAGCAGTACTTC	CASSLDLRYEQYF
few	TRBD2	TRBJ2-1	TRBV4-3	TGCGCCAGCAGCCAAGAAATAGCGGGGGCTACCTACAATGAGCAGTTCTTC	CASSQEIAGATYNEQFF
few	-	TRBJ1-1	TRBV5-5	TGTGCCAGCAGCTTGCTTAGGGGCATTTCTTTCACTGAAGCTTTCTTT	CASSLLRGISFTEAFF
-	TRBD1	TRBJ1-5	TRBV7-2	TGTGCCAGCAGCCTATCAAAGGGGGCCGGACAGCCCCAGCATTTT	CASSLSKGAGQPQHF
-	TRBD1	TRBJ1-2	TRBV9	TGTGCCAGCAGCGTAGCCGGACAGGGAGGCCTCATCGGCTACACCTTC	CASSVAGQGGLIGYTF